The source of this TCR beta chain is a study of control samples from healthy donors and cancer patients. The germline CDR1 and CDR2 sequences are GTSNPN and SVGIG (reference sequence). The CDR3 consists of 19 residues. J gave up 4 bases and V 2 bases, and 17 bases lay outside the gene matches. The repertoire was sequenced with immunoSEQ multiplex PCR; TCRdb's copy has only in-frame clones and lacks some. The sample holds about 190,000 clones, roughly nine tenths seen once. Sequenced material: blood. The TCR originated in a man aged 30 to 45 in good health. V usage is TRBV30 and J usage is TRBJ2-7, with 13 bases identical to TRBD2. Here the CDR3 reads CAWSLRGLAGENIGYEQYF. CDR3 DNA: TGTGCCTGGAGTCTACGAGGACTAGCGGGGGAAAACATCGGGTACGAGCAGTACTTC.